This entry lists 25 T cell receptor beta chains sequenced from one sample in a study of OX40 agonist ivuxolimab in advanced cancers. Libraries were prepared by immunoSEQ multiplex PCR; TCRdb keeps only in-frame clonotypes and omits some of them. This table holds some 74,000 clones, roughly 88% found once. Sequences were derived from CD4+ or CD8+ T cells sorted from blood, sampled in a trial of the OX40 agonist ivuxolimab. These receptors were taken from an adult with an advanced solid tumor such as melanoma, head and neck, liver or kidney cancer.

The V gene is TRBV10-2, the J gene TRBJ2-3; D may match TRBD1 or TRBD2 (5 bases each). V was clipped by 6 bases and J by 2 bases, with 9 bases between them. The CDR3 spans 13 residues. Germline CDR1 reads WSHSY; CDR2 reads SAAADI. The CDR3 loop is CASRGENTDTQYF. The CDR3 region has the DNA TGCGCCAGCAGGGGGGAGAACACAGATACGCAGTATTTT.

V usage is TRBV19 and J usage is TRBJ2-7, with unresolved D. This CDR3 has 16 amino acids. The germline V and J ends were trimmed by 0 bases and 7 bases, with 19 bases remaining between them. Per germline, CDR1 LNHDA and CDR2 SQIVND (reference sequence). The CDR3 DNA reads as TGTGCCAGTAGTATAGATCCCAAAGGCGAATGCTTAGAGCAGTACGTC. Its protein product is CASSIDPKGECLEQYV.

The rearrangement links TRBV2 to TRBJ2-5; 7 nucleotides line up with TRBD2. Germline V gene sequence: CDR1 SNHLY, CDR2 FYNNEI. J gave up 5 bases and V 10 bases, and 10 bases lay outside the gene matches. The CDR3 spans 13 residues. The CDR3 DNA reads as TGTGCCACGTACCTTCAGGGAGGGGAGACCCAGTACTTC. Protein product: CATYLQGGETQYF. The full variable domain, in which reference TRBV2 and TRBJ2-5 provide the parts outside the CDR3, is EPEVTQTPSHQVTQMGQEVILRCVPISNHLYFYWYRQILGQKVEFLVSFYNNEISEKSEIFDDQFSVERPDGSNFTLKIRSTKLEDSAMYFCATYLQGGETQYFGPGTRLLVL.

The chain uses TRBV5-3 and TRBJ2-3; D remains unclear. TRBV5-3 is an open reading frame whose function is uncertain. The CDR3 has 12 residues. Trimming pared 4 bases from V and 1 base from J, leaving 4 bases between. The CDR3 is CARSGCTDTQYF. CDR3 bases: TGTGCCAGAAGCGGATGCACAGATACGCAGTATTTT.

V is TRBV6-5 and J is TRBJ1-6; D not certain. The V end was cut by 8 bases, the J end by 3 bases, with 11 bases between. The CDR3 runs 14 residues. Germline CDR1 reads MNHEY; CDR2 reads SVGAGI. The CDR3 loop is CASGRESYNSPLHF. In DNA, the CDR3 is TGTGCCAGCGGGCGGGAAAGCTATAATTCACCCCTCCACTTT.

This CDR3 is CASTKVQGSNTEAFF. CDR3 in DNA: TGTGCCAGCACGAAAGTGCAGGGTTCAAACACTGAAGCTTTCTTT. This chain links TRBV7-9 with TRBJ1-1; D perhaps matches TRBD1 (5 bases). Trimming took off 7 bases at V and 2 bases at J, with 17 bases between the two ends. Germline V gene data show CDR1 as SEHNR and CDR2 as FQNEAQ (reference sequence). The CDR3 runs to 15 residues.

The chain recombines TRBV6-5 with TRBJ1-2, with 7 bases aligning to TRBD1. The CDR3 runs to 13 residues. Germline CDR1 is MNHEY and CDR2 is SVGAGI. V shed 8 bases and J 5 bases; nucleotides not matched to a gene: 8. CDR3 loop: CASGRQGGYGYTF. The CDR3, as DNA: TGTGCCAGCGGAAGACAGGGAGGGTATGGCTACACCTTC.

The rearrangement links TRBV7-2 to TRBJ2-2; 9 bases line up with TRBD1. The CDR3 contains 15 residues. After removal of 5 bases from V and 5 bases from J, the junction contained 6 bases not matched to a gene. The germline gives CDR1 SGHTA, CDR2 FQGNSA. In nucleotides, the CDR3 is TGTGCCAGCAGCCTGGGACAGGGACCGACCGGGGAGCTGTTTTTT. The encoded protein is CASSLGQGPTGELFF.

The chain employs TRBV6-1 and TRBJ2-7; TRBD2 might be the D (5 bases). Germline V lookup: CDR1 MNHNS, CDR2 SASEGT. Trimming took off 5 bases at V and 5 bases at J, with 13 bases between the two ends. The CDR3 is 13 amino acids. The CDR3 DNA reads TGTGCCAGCAGTAGTACTAGTATCCACGAGCAGTACTTC. Translating gives CASSSTSIHEQYF.

This clone has a handful of counts. V gene TRBV27 combines with J gene TRBJ1-6, with a possible D match to TRBD1 (5 bases). CDR3 length: 13 amino acids. Germline V gene lookup returns CDR1 MNHEY and CDR2 SMNVEV (reference sequence). The V gene lost 4 bases and the J gene lost 7 bases, with 8 bases spanning the gap. CDR3 DNA: TGTGCCAGCAGTTGGGGCTACAATTCACCCCTCCACTTT. Translation: CASSWGYNSPLHF.

This chain joins TRBV6-1 and TRBJ1-2; D gene uncertain. This CDR3 has 12 amino acids. The germline V gene has CDR1 MNHNS and CDR2 SASEGT. Trimming pared 6 bases from V and 4 bases from J, leaving 9 bases between. CDR3 amino acids: CASSSYSYGYTF. The CDR3 DNA sequence: TGTGCCAGCAGCTCCTACTCCTATGGCTACACCTTC.

The CDR3: CASRDRISGYTF. Here the CDR3 DNA reads TGTGCCAGCAGAGACAGAATCTCCGGCTACACCTTC. V is TRBV6-5 and J is TRBJ1-2; possible D gene TRBD1, 5 bases. Trimming cost V 6 bases and J 8 bases, with 13 bases left between them. The CDR3 is 12 amino acids. The germline gives CDR1 MNHEY, CDR2 SVGAGI.

V is TRBV7-9 and J is TRBJ2-3, with D perhaps TRBD1 or TRBD2 (5 bases each). In germline, CDR1 is SEHNR, CDR2 FQNEAQ (reference sequence). V dropped 5 bases and J dropped 2 bases, with 17 bases sitting between them. This CDR3 comprises 16 residues. CDR3 nucleotide sequence: TGTGCCAGCAGCCCGGGGACGGCTGACTACACAGATACGCAGTATTTT. Translating it yields CASSPGTADYTDTQYF. Together with reference TRBV7-9 and TRBJ2-3, the CDR3 gives the full variable domain: DTGVSQNPRHKITKRGQNVTFRCDPISEHNRLYWYRQTLGQGPEFLTYFQNEAQLEKSRLLSDRFSAERPKGSFSTLEIQRTEQGDSAMYLCASSPGTADYTDTQYFGPGTRLTVL.

The J gene is TRBJ1-6, the V gene TRBV6-1; D is perhaps TRBD1 (5 bases). Per the germline V gene, CDR1 is MNHNS and CDR2 is SASEGT. CDR3 length equals 16 residues. Trimming pared 3 bases from V and 10 bases from J, leaving 19 bases between. CDR3 sequence reads: CASSEGPGLSWSPLHF. The CDR3 DNA follows: TGTGCCAGCAGTGAGGGGCCCGGGCTTTCGTGGTCACCCCTCCACTTT.

The genes are TRBV5-4 and TRBJ2-6; D might be TRBD2 (5 bases). The V and J ends lost 0 bases and 0 bases respectively, with 7 bases between them. CDR3 length: 16 amino acids. Germline loops: CDR1 SGHNT, CDR2 YYREEE (reference sequence). The CDR3: CASSLGRNSGANVLTF. The CDR3 region has the DNA TGTGCCAGCAGCTTGGGGAGGAACTCTGGGGCCAACGTCCTGACTTTC. The whole variable domain, remainder taken from reference TRBV5-4 and TRBJ2-6, is ETGVTQSPTHLIKTRGQQVTLRCSSQSGHNTVSWYQQALGQGPQFIFQYYREEENGRGNFPPRFSGLQFPNYSSELNVNALELDDSALYLCASSLGRNSGANVLTFGAGSRLTVL.

This sequence joins TRBV7-6 and TRBJ1-2, with 9 bases that match TRBD1. With 5 bases clipped from V and 2 bases from J, the junction kept 6 bases outside the gene matches. In germline, CDR1 is SGHVS, CDR2 FNYEAQ. CDR3 length: 15 residues. The CDR3 loop is CASSPPGQGNYGYTF. CDR3 nucleotides: TGTGCCAGCAGCCCCCCGGGACAGGGAAACTATGGCTACACCTTC.

The chain recombines TRBV28 with TRBJ1-6; D call uncertain. Trimming shortened V by 8 bases and J by 7 bases, and 9 bases separated the two germline ends. The V gene's germline CDR1 is MDHEN and CDR2 SYDVKM. The length of the CDR3 is 12 residues. CDR3 amino acids: CASWGANSPLHF. CDR3 nucleotides: TGTGCCAGCTGGGGAGCGAATTCACCCCTCCACTTT.

The chain recombines TRBV5-4 with TRBJ2-3; D is tentatively TRBD1 or TRBD2 (6 bases each). The CDR3 covers 16 residues. The V end was cut by 4 bases, the J end by 0 bases, with 15 bases between. Looked up from germline, CDR1 is SGHNT and CDR2 is YYREEE (reference sequence). The CDR3 here is CASSRGGQPSTDTQYF. Here the CDR3 DNA reads TGTGCCAGCAGCCGGGGAGGACAGCCTAGCACAGATACGCAGTATTTT. Variable domain in full (rest from reference TRBV5-4 and TRBJ2-3): ETGVTQSPTHLIKTRGQQVTLRCSSQSGHNTVSWYQQALGQGPQFIFQYYREEENGRGNFPPRFSGLQFPNYSSELNVNALELDDSALYLCASSRGGQPSTDTQYFGPGTRLTVL.

The chain couples TRBV9 to TRBJ1-1; D may be TRBD1 (5 bases). This CDR3 spans 15 amino acids. Per the germline V gene, CDR1 is SGDLS and CDR2 is YYNGEE. The V and J ends lost 0 bases and 4 bases respectively, with 13 bases between them. This chain's CDR3 is CASSVGQGGITEAFF. The CDR3 nucleotides read TGTGCCAGCAGCGTAGGCCAGGGAGGAATCACTGAAGCTTTCTTT.

The chain recombines TRBV6-1 with TRBJ1-3; D gene ambiguous. Germline V CDR1 and CDR2: MNHNS, SASEGT. Trimming cost V 1 base and J 0 bases, with 10 bases left between them. The CDR3 is 16 residues long. The CDR3 DNA reads as TGTGCCAGCAGTGAAGGTCTGGCCCTCTCTGGAAACACCATATATTTT. It is translated as CASSEGLALSGNTIYF.

The rearrangement joins TRBV19 to TRBJ2-4, with TRBD1 matching over 10 bases. This CDR3 is 14 amino acids long. V lost 5 bases, J lost 6 bases, and 4 bases stayed unmatched. CDR1 and CDR2 from the germline V gene are LNHDA and SQIVND (reference sequence). CDR3 bases: TGTGCCAGTAGTGCCGGGACAGGGGCAAACATTCAGTACTTC. It encodes CASSAGTGANIQYF.

This chain connects TRBV5-1 to TRBJ2-3; 8 nucleotides align to TRBD2. CDR3 length equals 15 residues. Germline lookup yields CDR1 SGHRS and CDR2 YFSETQ. V was pared by 2 bases and J by 2 bases, with 4 bases of the junction left unmatched. The CDR3 region has the DNA TGCGCCAGCAGCTTTGAGCGGGGGACCACAGATACGCAGTATTTT. It yields the protein CASSFERGTTDTQYF.

The chain has TRBV2 and TRBJ1-2; tentative D call: TRBD1 (5 bases). Trimming pared 6 bases from V and 4 bases from J, leaving 12 bases between. The CDR3 loop spans 13 amino acids. Germline V lookup: CDR1 SNHLY, CDR2 FYNNEI. DNA of the CDR3: TGTGCCAGCAGGGCCTCAGGGTCCTATGGCTACACCTTC. Amino acid sequence: CASRASGSYGYTF.

The chain recombines TRBV5-4 with TRBJ2-1; TRBD2 matches at 8 bases. Germline CDR1 and CDR2: SGHNT and YYREEE (reference sequence). This CDR3 has 15 amino acids. V dropped 6 bases and J dropped 4; count of bases not matched to a gene: 9. CDR3 DNA sequence: TGTGCCAGCACAACGGCGGGGGGAGGGTACAATGAGCAGTTCTTC. Translating gives CASTTAGGGYNEQFF.

V is TRBV11-2 and J is TRBJ2-1; 8 nucleotides align to TRBD2. Germline CDR1 is SGHAT and CDR2 is FQNNGV. The CDR3 runs to 16 residues. V gave up 1 base and J gave up 4 bases; unmatched junction bases: 6. In DNA, the CDR3 is TGTGCCAGCAGCTTAGTTCGGGGGGGCCCTTACAATGAGCAGTTCTTC. Its translation: CASSLVRGGPYNEQFF.